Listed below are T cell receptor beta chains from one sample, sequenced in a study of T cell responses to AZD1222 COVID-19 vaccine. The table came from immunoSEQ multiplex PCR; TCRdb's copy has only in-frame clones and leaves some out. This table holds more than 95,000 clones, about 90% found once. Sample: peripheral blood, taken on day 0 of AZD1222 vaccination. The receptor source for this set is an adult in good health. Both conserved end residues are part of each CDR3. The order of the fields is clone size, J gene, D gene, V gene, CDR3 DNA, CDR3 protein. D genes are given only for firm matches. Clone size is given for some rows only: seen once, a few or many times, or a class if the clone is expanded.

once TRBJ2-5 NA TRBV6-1 TGTGCCAGCAGTGAAGCGCTTCGGAGAGAGACCCAGTACTTC CASSEALRRETQYF
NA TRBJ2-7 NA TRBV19 TGTGCCAGTAGTGACAGTTCCTACGAGCAGTACTTC CASSDSSYEQYF
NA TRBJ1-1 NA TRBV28 TGTGCCAGCAGGGTGAACACTGAAGCTTTCTTT CASRVNTEAFF
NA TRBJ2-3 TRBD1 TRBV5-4 TGTGCCAGCAGGGCACGACAGGGCAAGACAGATACGCAGTATTTT CASRARQGKTDTQYF
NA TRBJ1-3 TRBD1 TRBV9 TGTGCCAGCAGCGCCCCCGGGACAGGCGCTGGAAACACCATATATTTT CASSAPGTGAGNTIYF
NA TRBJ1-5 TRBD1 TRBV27 TGTGCCAGCAAAGGGACAGGGGTGTATCAGCCCCAGCATTTT CASKGTGVYQPQHF
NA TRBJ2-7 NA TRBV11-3 TGTGCCAGCAGCTTAGCGGGGGGCTACTCCCACGAGCAGTACTTC CASSLAGGYSHEQYF
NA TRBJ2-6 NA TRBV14 TGTGCCAGCAGCCCCGACATCTCTGGGGCCAACGTCCTGACTTTC CASSPDISGANVLTF
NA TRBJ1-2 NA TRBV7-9 TGTGCCCTAGGGAACTATGGCTACACCTTC CALGNYGYTF
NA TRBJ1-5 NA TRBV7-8 TGTGCCAGCACCCTTCAGGGACATGTTAGCAATCAGCCCCAGCATTTT CASTLQGHVSNQPQHF
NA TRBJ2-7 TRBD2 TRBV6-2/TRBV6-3 TGTGCCAGCAGTTACTCGAAGACTCAGCGGGGGTTTTCCGAGCAGTACTTC CASSYSKTQRGFSEQYF
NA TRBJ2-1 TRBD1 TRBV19 TGTGCCTCCATAGGGGGGACAGGGGTAAGGAATGAGCAGTTCTTC CASIGGTGVRNEQFF
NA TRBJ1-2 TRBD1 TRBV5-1 TGCGCCAGCAATACCGGGACAGGGGACTATGGCTACACCTTC CASNTGTGDYGYTF
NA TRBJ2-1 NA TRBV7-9 TGTGCCAGCAGCCCTCCGAGGGGACCCTACAATGAGCAGTTCTTC CASSPPRGPYNEQFF
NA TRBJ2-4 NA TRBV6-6 TGTGCCAGCTTACACCCTGGACACAAAAACATTCAGTACTTC CASLHPGHKNIQYF
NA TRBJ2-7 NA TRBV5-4 TGTGCCAGCAGCGCCCGGGACGCCCGTTGGGAGCAGTACTTC CASSARDARWEQYF
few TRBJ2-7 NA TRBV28 TGTGCCAGCAGTTTGGACATGGCTTCCGAGCAGTACTTC CASSLDMASEQYF
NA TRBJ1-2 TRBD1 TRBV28 TGTGCCAGCAGTCCCACAGGGGAGGGCTATGGCTACACCTTC CASSPTGEGYGYTF
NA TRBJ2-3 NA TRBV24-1 TGTGCCACCAGTGATTTGGGGGCAGGGGCGAAAACAGATACGCAGTATTTT CATSDLGAGAKTDTQYF
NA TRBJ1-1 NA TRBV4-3 TGCGCCAGCAGCCAAGATCCCGCCGGGCCCCGGGTCACTGAAGCTTTCTTT CASSQDPAGPRVTEAFF
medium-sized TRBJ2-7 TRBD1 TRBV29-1 TGCAGCGCTGGGTGGACAGGGAAAGAGCAGTACTTC CSAGWTGKEQYF
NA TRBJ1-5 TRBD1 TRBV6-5 TGTGCCAGCAGACGGACAGGGGATCAGCCCCAGCATTTT CASRRTGDQPQHF
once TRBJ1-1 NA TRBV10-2 TGCGCCAGCAGTGACGTCGGCCCTGAAGCTTTCTTT CASSDVGPEAFF